A selection of T cell receptor beta chains follows, all from one sample in a study of T cell repertoires in cytomegalovirus infection. TCRdb redid the calling of the reads with MiXCR, one entry per CDR3 protein. The sample shows almost 550,000 distinct CDR3 sequences, about 15% of them seen only once. Sequenced: CD8+ T cells from PBMCs. The receptors derive from a human donor in good health (CMV status not recorded). Some clones in this sample may be carry-over from other donors' samples. The CDR3 runs from the conserved cysteine through the conserved F or W. Fields, in order: J gene, CDR3 length, V gene, clone size, D gene, CDR3 DNA, CDR3 protein. D genes are given only for firm matches. The size of a clone is reported for some rows only, either as once, few or many, or as a class for expanded clones.

J: TRBJ2-5; length: 13; V: TRBV7-2; size: many; D: NA; DNA: TGTGCCAGCAGCTTAAATCCCTATGAGACCCAGTACTTC; CDR3: CASSLNPYETQYF
J: TRBJ2-1; length: 11; V: TRBV30; size: few; D: NA; DNA: TGTGCCTTGTTAGCCTACAATGAGCAGTTCTTC; CDR3: CALLAYNEQFF
J: TRBJ1-6; length: 14; V: TRBV29-1; size: NA; D: NA; DNA: TGCAGCGTTGGTAAAAGCTCCTATAATTCACCCCTCCACTTT; CDR3: CSVGKSSYNSPLHF
J: TRBJ1-2; length: 16; V: TRBV27; size: NA; D: TRBD1; DNA: TGTGCCAGCAGTCCCCTGACAGGGGCCGTCTACTATGGCTACACCTTC; CDR3: CASSPLTGAVYYGYTF
J: TRBJ1-3; length: 15; V: TRBV4-1; size: many; D: NA; DNA: TGCGCCAGCAGCCAAGATCAAGGGGAGCCGAACACCATATATTTT; CDR3: CASSQDQGEPNTIYF
J: TRBJ2-2; length: 15; V: TRBV7-3; size: many; D: NA; DNA: TGTGCCAGCAGCTTAGCGGCAGGGTCGTTCGGGGAGCTGTTTTTT; CDR3: CASSLAAGSFGELFF
J: TRBJ1-1; length: 14; V: TRBV29-1; size: NA; D: NA; DNA: TGCAGCGCTGACCCGGACAGCCTTGACACTGAAGCTTTCTTT; CDR3: CSADPDSLDTEAFF
J: TRBJ2-3; length: 17; V: TRBV20-1; size: NA; D: NA; DNA: TGCAGTGCACCAGCTTTAGGAAAGGGCTCTAGCACAGATACGCAGTATTTT; CDR3: CSAPALGKGSSTDTQYF
J: TRBJ2-7; length: 15; V: TRBV7-2; size: many; D: TRBD2; DNA: TGTGCCAGCAGCCCCCGTAGCGGGAGGGCCTACGAGCAGTACTTC; CDR3: CASSPRSGRAYEQYF
J: TRBJ2-7; length: 16; V: TRBV29-1; size: few; D: NA; DNA: TGCAGCGTTGAAGGCCCGGGTGGGACAACCTCCTACGAGCAGTACTTC; CDR3: CSVEGPGGTTSYEQYF
J: TRBJ2-3; length: 16; V: TRBV7-9; size: many; D: TRBD2; DNA: TGTGCCAGCAGCTTCCACCGGAGCGGGGCTGCAGATACGCAGTATTTT; CDR3: CASSFHRSGAADTQYF
J: TRBJ2-7; length: 13; V: TRBV7-8; size: many; D: NA; DNA: TGTGCCAGCAGCTTAGGAGGTCGAAGCGAGCAGTACTTC; CDR3: CASSLGGRSEQYF
J: TRBJ2-7; length: 12; V: TRBV25-1; size: NA; D: TRBD2; DNA: TGTGCCAGCGGCGCGGGGGCCTACGAGCAGTACTTC; CDR3: CASGAGAYEQYF
J: TRBJ2-5; length: 15; V: TRBV25-1; size: few; D: TRBD1; DNA: TGTGCCAGCAGTGTCGGGACAGGGTTACAAGAGACCCAGTACTTC; CDR3: CASSVGTGLQETQYF
J: TRBJ2-1; length: 15; V: TRBV28; size: NA; D: TRBD1; DNA: TGTGCCAGCAGTTCCGGGACAGGGACGGAGAATGAGCAGTTCTTC; CDR3: CASSSGTGTENEQFF
J: TRBJ1-1; length: 15; V: TRBV7-3; size: many; D: NA; DNA: TGTGCCAGCAGCTCCTCCGGGACGCAGGCCACTGAAGCTTTCTTT; CDR3: CASSSSGTQATEAFF
J: TRBJ2-4; length: 14; V: TRBV11-2; size: many; D: NA; DNA: TGTGCCAGCAGCCCCCAGGGTACCAAAAACATTCAGTACTTC; CDR3: CASSPQGTKNIQYF
J: TRBJ2-7; length: 16; V: TRBV4-2; size: many; D: TRBD2; DNA: TGTGCCAGCAGCGGGACTAGCGGGAGGACCACCTACGAGCAGTACTTC; CDR3: CASSGTSGRTTYEQYF
J: TRBJ2-6; length: 17; V: TRBV7-8; size: NA; D: TRBD2; DNA: TGTGCCAAAAGCCCAACTAGCGGCTTAACTGGGGCAAACGTCCTGACTTTC; CDR3: CAKSPTSGLTGANVLTF
J: TRBJ2-1; length: 16; V: TRBV2; size: NA; D: NA; DNA: TGTGCCAGCCCTGAATTTGACGCTAGCTCCTACAATGAGCAGTTCTTC; CDR3: CASPEFDASSYNEQFF
J: TRBJ1-1; length: 13; V: TRBV5-5; size: many; D: NA; DNA: TGTGCCAGCAGCGGGGGCGGGGACACTGAAGCTTTCTTT; CDR3: CASSGGGDTEAFF
J: TRBJ1-1; length: 12; V: TRBV12-3/TRBV12-4; size: many; D: NA; DNA: TGTGCCAGCAGTTTTGGTCCCACTGAAGCTTTCTTT; CDR3: CASSFGPTEAFF
J: TRBJ1-2; length: 12; V: TRBV10-3; size: many; D: NA; DNA: TGTGCCATCAAAATCTCCGGAGGGGGCTACACCTTC; CDR3: CAIKISGGGYTF